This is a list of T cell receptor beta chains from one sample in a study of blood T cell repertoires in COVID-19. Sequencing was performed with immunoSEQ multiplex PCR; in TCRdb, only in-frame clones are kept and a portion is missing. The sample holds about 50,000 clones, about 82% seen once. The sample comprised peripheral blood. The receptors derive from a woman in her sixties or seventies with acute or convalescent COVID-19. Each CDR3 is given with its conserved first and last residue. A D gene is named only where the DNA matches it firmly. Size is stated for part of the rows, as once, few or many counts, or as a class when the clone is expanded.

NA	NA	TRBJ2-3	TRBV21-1	CASSKAQQGSTDTQYF	TGTGCCAGCAGCAAAGCGCAACAGGGGAGCACAGATACGCAGTATTTT
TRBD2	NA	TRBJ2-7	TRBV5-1	CASRHWGAGTSGARSSYEQYF	TGCGCCAGCAGGCATTGGGGGGCAGGGACTAGCGGGGCCAGGAGCTCCTACGAGCAGTACTTC
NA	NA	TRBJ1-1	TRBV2	CASGQTMNTEAFF	TGTGCCAGCGGACAGACCATGAACACTGAAGCTTTCTTT
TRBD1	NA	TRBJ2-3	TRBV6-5	CASSYGTGSTDTQYF	TGTGCCAGCAGTTACGGGACAGGGAGCACAGATACGCAGTATTTT
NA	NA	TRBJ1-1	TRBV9	CASTPGGGLGNTEAFF	TGTGCCAGCACGCCTGGGGGGGGGCTGGGGAACACTGAAGCTTTCTTT
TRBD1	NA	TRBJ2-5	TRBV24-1	CATSDFVTGAETQYF	TGTGCCACCAGTGATTTTGTGACAGGGGCCGAGACCCAGTACTTC
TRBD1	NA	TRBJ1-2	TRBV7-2	CASSQRRQGAGDGYTF	TGTGCCAGCAGCCAACGTAGACAGGGGGCGGGCGATGGCTACACCTTC
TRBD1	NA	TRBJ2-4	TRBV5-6	CASSSPGTGAVAKNIQYF	TGTGCCAGCAGCTCCCCCGGGACAGGAGCCGTAGCCAAAAACATTCAGTACTTC
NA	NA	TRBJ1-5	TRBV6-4	CASSEHAGQPQHF	TGTGCCAGCAGTGAGCATGCAGGTCAGCCCCAGCATTTT
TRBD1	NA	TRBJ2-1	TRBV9	CASSPVTGAWSSYNEQFF	TGTGCCAGCAGTCCCGTTACAGGGGCCTGGAGCTCCTACAATGAGCAGTTCTTC
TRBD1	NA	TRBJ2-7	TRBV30	CAWSKQGGEQYF	TGTGCCTGGAGCAAACAGGGGGGCGAGCAGTACTTC
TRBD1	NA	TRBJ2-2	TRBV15	CATSRDRGQTGELFF	TGTGCCACCAGCAGAGACAGGGGGCAGACCGGGGAGCTGTTTTTT
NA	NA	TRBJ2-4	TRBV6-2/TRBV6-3	CASSYSPGPGGDIQYF	TGTGCCAGCAGTTACTCCCCCGGGCCCGGCGGGGACATTCAGTACTTC
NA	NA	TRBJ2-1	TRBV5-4	CASSLDADLAYNEQFF	TGTGCCAGCAGCTTGGATGCGGATCTAGCCTACAATGAGCAGTTCTTC
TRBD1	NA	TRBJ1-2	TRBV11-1	CASSRLVGTANYGYTF	TGTGCCAGCAGCCGGCTGGTAGGGACAGCTAACTATGGCTACACCTTC
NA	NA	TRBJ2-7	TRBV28	CASSEGYEQYF	TGTGCCAGCTCCGAGGGTTACGAGCAGTACTTC
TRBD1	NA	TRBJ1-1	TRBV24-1	CATSSSGGAAEAFF	TGTGCCACCAGCAGTTCAGGGGGCGCCGCTGAAGCTTTCTTT
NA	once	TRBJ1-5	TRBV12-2	CASRFPGQGGQPQHF	TGTGCAAGTCGCTTCCCGGGTCAGGGGGGCCAGCCCCAGCATTTT